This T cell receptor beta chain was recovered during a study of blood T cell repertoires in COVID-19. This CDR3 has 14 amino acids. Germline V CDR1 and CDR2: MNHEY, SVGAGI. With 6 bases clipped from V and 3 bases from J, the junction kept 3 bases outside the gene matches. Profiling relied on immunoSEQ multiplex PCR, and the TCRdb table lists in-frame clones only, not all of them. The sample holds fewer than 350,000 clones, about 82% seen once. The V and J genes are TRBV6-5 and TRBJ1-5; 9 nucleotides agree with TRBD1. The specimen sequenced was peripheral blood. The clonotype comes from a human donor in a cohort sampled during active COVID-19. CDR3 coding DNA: TGTGCCAGCAGCGGACAGGGGTACAATCAGCCCCAGCATTTT. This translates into CASSGQGYNQPQHF.